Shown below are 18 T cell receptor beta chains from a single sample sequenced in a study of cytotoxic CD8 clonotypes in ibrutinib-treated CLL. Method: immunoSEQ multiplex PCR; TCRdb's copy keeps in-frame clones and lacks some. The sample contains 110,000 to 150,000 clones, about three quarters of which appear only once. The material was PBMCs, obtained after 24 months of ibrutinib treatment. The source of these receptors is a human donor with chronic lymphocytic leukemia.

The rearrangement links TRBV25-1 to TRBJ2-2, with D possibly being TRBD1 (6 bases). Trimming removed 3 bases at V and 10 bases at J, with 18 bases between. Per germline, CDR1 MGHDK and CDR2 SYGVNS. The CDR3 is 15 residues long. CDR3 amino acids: CASSDTAGRGEELFF. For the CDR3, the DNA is TGTGCCAGCAGTGATACCGCGGGCAGGGGTGAGGAGCTGTTTTTT.

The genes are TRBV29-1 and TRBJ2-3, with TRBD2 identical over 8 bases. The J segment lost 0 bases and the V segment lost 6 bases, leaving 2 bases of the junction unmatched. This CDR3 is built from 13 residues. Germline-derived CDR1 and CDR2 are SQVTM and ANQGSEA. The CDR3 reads CSVERGSTDTQYF. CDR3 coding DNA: TGCAGCGTGGAGCGGGGGAGCACAGATACGCAGTATTTT.

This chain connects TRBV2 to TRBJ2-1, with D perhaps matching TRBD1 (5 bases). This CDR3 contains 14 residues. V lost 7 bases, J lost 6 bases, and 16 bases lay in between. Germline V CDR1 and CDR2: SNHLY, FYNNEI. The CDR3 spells CASTTQGAVNEQFF. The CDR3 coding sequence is TGTGCCAGCACCACCCAAGGGGCGGTCAATGAGCAGTTCTTC.

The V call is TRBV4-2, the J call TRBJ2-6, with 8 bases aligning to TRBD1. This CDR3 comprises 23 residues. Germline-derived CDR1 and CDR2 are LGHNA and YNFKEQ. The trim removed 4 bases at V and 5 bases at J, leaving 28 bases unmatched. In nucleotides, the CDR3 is TGTGCCAGCAGCCTAGAGGGGGTTATAGAGACAGGGGTGGGTGGAAGGCGGGCCAACGTCCTGACTTTC. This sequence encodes CASSLEGVIETGVGGRRANVLTF.

CDR3 amino acids: CASSTQGPGLHEQFF. The CDR3 nucleotides are TGTGCCAGCAGTACCCAAGGGCCTGGGTTGCATGAGCAGTTCTTC. The chain has TRBV28 and TRBJ2-1; D ambiguous. CDR1 is MDHEN and CDR2 is SYDVKM in the germline V gene. V lost 5 bases to trimming and J lost 8 bases, with 19 bases between them. The CDR3 is made up of 15 amino acids. The full variable domain, its missing parts supplied by reference TRBV28 and TRBJ2-1, is DVKVTQSSRYLVKRTGEKVFLECVQDMDHENMFWYRQDPGLGLRLIYFSYDVKMKEKGDIPEGYSVSREKKERFSLILESASTNQTSMYLCASSTQGPGLHEQFFGPGTRLTVL.

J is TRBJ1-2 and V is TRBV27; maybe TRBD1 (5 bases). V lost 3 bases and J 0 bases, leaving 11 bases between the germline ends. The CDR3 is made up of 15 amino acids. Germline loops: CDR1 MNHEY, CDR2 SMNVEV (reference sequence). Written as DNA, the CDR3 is TGTGCCAGCAGTTTCGGGGGGTCTGCTAACTATGGCTACACCTTC. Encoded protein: CASSFGGSANYGYTF.

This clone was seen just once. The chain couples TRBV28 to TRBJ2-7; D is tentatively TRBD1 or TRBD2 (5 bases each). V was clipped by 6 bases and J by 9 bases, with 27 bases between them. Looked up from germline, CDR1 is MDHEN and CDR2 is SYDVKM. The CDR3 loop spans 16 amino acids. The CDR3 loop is CASSWGLGRNRLGQYF. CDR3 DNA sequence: TGTGCCAGCAGCTGGGGGTTGGGCCGAAACCGACTCGGGCAGTACTTC.

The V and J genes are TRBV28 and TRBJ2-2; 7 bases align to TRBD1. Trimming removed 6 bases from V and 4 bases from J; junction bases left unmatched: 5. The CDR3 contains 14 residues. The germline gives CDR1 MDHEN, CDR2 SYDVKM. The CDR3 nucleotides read TGTGCCAGCAGCTCCGGGACAGTCACCGGGGAGCTGTTTTTT. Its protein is CASSSGTVTGELFF.

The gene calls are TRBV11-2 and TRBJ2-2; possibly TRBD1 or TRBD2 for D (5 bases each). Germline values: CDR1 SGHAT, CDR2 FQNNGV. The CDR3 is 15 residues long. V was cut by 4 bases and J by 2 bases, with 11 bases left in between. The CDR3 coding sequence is TGTGCCAGCAGCTCGGGACCGATAAACACCGGGGAGCTGTTTTTT. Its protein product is CASSSGPINTGELFF. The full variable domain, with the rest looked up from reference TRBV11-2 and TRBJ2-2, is EAGVAQSPRYKIIEKRQSVAFWCNPISGHATLYWYQQILGQGPKLLIQFQNNGVVDDSQLPKDRFSAERLKGVDSTLKIQPAKLEDSAVYLCASSSGPINTGELFFGEGSRLTVL.

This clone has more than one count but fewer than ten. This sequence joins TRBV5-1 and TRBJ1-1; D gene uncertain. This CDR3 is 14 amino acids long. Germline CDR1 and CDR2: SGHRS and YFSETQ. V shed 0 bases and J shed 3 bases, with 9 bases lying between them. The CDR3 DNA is TGCGCCAGCAGCTTGGTCTTGGCGGACACTGAAGCTTTCTTT. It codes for CASSLVLADTEAFF.

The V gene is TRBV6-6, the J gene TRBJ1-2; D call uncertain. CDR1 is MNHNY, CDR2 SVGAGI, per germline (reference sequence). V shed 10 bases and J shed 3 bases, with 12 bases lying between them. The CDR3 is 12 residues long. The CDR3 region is CATAGSDYGYTF. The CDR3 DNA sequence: TGTGCCACGGCTGGGTCGGACTATGGCTACACCTTC.

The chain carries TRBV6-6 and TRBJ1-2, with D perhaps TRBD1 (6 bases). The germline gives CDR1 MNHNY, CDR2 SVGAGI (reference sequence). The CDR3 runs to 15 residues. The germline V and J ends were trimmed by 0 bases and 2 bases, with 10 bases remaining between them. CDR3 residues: CASSYSFTGNYGYTF. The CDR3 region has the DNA TGTGCCAGCAGTTACTCGTTTACAGGGAACTATGGCTACACCTTC.

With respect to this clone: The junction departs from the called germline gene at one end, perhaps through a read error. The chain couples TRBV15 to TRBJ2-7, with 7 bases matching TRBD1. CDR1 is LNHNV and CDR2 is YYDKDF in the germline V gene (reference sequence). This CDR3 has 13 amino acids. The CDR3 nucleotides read TGTGCCACCAGCGGAGAGAAAGGGACAGTGGTGTACTTC. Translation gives CATSGEKGTVVYF.

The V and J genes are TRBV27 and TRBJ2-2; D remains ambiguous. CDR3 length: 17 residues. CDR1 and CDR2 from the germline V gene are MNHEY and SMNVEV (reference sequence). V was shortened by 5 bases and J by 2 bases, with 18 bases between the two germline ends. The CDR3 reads CASSRLQFPANTGELFF. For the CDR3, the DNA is TGTGCCAGCAGTCGTCTCCAGTTCCCGGCAAACACCGGGGAGCTGTTTTTT.

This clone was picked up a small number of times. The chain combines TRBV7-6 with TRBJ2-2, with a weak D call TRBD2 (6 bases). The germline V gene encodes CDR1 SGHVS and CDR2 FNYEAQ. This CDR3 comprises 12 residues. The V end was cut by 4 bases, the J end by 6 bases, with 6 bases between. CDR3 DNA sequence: TGTGCCAGCAGCTGGGGGGCCGGGGAGCTGTTTTTT. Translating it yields CASSWGAGELFF.

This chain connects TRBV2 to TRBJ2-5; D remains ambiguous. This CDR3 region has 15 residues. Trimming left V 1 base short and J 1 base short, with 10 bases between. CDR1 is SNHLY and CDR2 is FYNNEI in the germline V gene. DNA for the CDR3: TGTGCCAGCAGTGAAGGCAGAGCGATCCAAGAGACCCAGTACTTC. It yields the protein CASSEGRAIQETQYF.

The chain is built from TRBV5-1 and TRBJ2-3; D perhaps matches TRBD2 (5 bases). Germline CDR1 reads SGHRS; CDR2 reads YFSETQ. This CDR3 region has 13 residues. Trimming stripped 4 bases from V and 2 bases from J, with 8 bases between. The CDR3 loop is CASSPGNTDTQYF. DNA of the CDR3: TGCGCCAGCAGCCCCGGGAACACAGATACGCAGTATTTT. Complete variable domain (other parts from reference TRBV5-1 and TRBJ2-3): KAGVTQTPRYLIKTRGQQVTLSCSPISGHRSVSWYQQTPGQGLQFLFEYFSETQRNKGNFPGRFSGRQFSNSRSEMNVSTLELGDSALYLCASSPGNTDTQYFGPGTRLTVL.

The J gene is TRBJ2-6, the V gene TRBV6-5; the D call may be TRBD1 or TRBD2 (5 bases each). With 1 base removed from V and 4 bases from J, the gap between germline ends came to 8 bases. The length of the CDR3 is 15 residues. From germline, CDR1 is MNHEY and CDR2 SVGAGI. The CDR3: CASSYWGSGANVLTF. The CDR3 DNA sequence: TGTGCCAGCAGTTACTGGGGGTCCGGGGCCAACGTCCTGACTTTC.